This T cell receptor (beta chain) was sequenced in a study of cytomegalovirus exposure and HLA in healthy donors. On the study more broadly: Among roughly 190 million T cells, an earlier analysis found around 100 million unique TCR beta sequences.

PCR used 60 Vbeta primers and 13 Jbeta primers. The table came from immunoSEQ multiplex PCR; TCRdb's copy has only in-frame clones and leaves some out. There are hundreds of thousands of clones in the sample; 60% to 80% occur only once, and around 2% lies in the top ten. Germline values: CDR1 LNHDA, CDR2 SQIVND (reference sequence). The CDR3 runs 12 residues. V was clipped by 5 bases and J by 4 bases, with 8 bases between them. In regard to this clone: The antigen remains undetermined.

Study observations and caveats: While the bulk of TCR sequences proved rare, some public TCRs turned up in many donors.

The receptor was isolated from a man aged 18 to 30 in good health and CMV-seronegative. The chain uses TRBV19 and TRBJ1-2, with D unresolved. What was sequenced was PBMCs. The CDR3 bases are TGTGCCAGTAGTCCCGTGAGCTATGGCTACACCTTC. Its translation is CASSPVSYGYTF.